This T cell receptor (beta chain) is from a study of T cells in Graves' hyperthyroidism and ophthalmopathy (dated by TCRdb to about 2019). Turning to the overall study: Peripheral blood was sampled at the time of initial diagnosis, prior to any treatment. To identify TCR V-J signatures that set the groups apart, the researchers used a discovery cohort of about a hundred patients, made up of 43 with Graves' ophthalmopathy and some 60 with stable Graves' hyperthyroidism. An independent validation cohort of some 18 hyperthyroidism patients and approximately 16 patients who later progressed to ophthalmopathy tested prospective prediction of ophthalmopathy. For training and testing, the 100 patients in the discovery cohort were randomly divided in a 7:3 ratio. In addition, the study compared T-cell repertoires in thyroid tissue and in blood from roughly 6 Graves' hyperthyroidism patients. Once sampling was done, hyperthyroidism patients were given methimazole at a starting dose of 30 mg daily, whereas ophthalmopathy patients were given high-dose intravenous methylprednisolone. The paper describes TCR Vbeta CDR3 sequencing of 140 or so peripheral blood samples, made up of 43 ophthalmopathy patients, 70 to 75 hyperthyroidism patients and roughly 17 progressor patients.

A patient counted as having stable Graves' hyperthyroidism if no progression to ophthalmopathy occurred over 18 months of follow-up. The hyperthyroidism patients were between 18 and 65 years old and newly diagnosed, with a disease duration of less than 2 months. Any patient with an uncontrolled infection, another autoimmune disease, pregnancy or lactation was excluded. Clinical symptoms, serum thyroxine and TRAb, thyroid ultrasound, and orbital computed tomography formed the basis for the diagnoses. PBMCs were separated from roughly 9.6 ml of fresh peripheral blood using Ficoll-Paque density gradient centrifugation. Total RNA was extracted using Trizol reagent, and RNA quality was assessed on an Agilent 2100 Bioanalyzer. The TCR beta CDR3 regions were amplified from RNA transcripts. The first round of RT-PCR for the TCR CDR3 was performed with the HTBI primer set and the Qiagen OneStep RT-PCR kit. Libraries were constructed in a second round of multiplex PCR, after which size selection and purification were performed. Libraries were sequenced paired-end with 100 bp reads on an Illumina HiSeq2000. On the study's bioinformatics: SOAPnuke was used to process the raw data, with reads discarded if the reads contained adapters or uncalled bases, had a mean Phred below 15, or lacked an exact constant-primer or identifier match. COPE v1.2.5 was used to merge high-quality paired reads, and clonotypes were defined as unique nucleotide sequences. Clonotypes were aligned to IMGT TRBV, TRBD and TRBJ reference segments using MiTCR v1.1. Analysis was restricted to V-J combinations with a frequency above 0.0001, which covered 98% to 99.2% of repertoires. The TCS score was defined as the ratio of F50 (clonal expansion) to E x V (chaos), calculated using BLOSUM62-based TCRdist between CDR3 peptides within each V-J. Welch's t-statistics and random forest reduced fewer than 550 V-J features to 10 to 15, which were used in a naive Bayes classifier (R e1071). In TCRdb, the public reads were trimmed at Q25 with fastp and aligned with MiXCR, with productive beta chains retained. Rows are combined by CDR3 protein, so each entry shows the most common genes and DNA. The V and J calls come from TCRdb's annotation, not from the publication. In this sample the table shows 380,000 or so distinct CDR3 sequences, 14% of which occur a single time. Jointly, the top ten make up about 26% of the sample.

Germline trimming: 4 bases from V, 1 base from J; junction bases outside gene matches: 5. CDR1 and CDR2 were assigned from the germline V gene as MNHEY and SVGEGT. Spanning cysteine to phenylalanine, the CDR3 consists of 15 amino acids. The kept DNA is CDR3 alone, 45 bases in frame from the first base. Concerning this clonotype itself: Its specific antigen is unknown. Base qualities were left out, and no much larger clone turns up one base away.

Paper-wide results and their limitations: A 13 V-J signature model separated ophthalmopathy from stable hyperthyroidism, with just over 85% sensitivity and roughly 84% specificity in cross-validation and 80%/75% in testing. In validation, progression to ophthalmopathy was predicted by the model with 70% to 71% sensitivity and about 72% specificity, a median of about 6 months before onset. Most expanded thyroid clonotypes (frequency above 0.001) were also detected in blood, suggesting blood repertoires may reflect thyroid immune responses. No statistical method was used to set the sample size in advance, and investigators knew the group allocation.

The chain joins TRBV6-2 or TRBV6-3 to TRBJ2-5; 8 bases in the junction line up with TRBD1. The sequencing sample was made of blood. This TCR derives from a woman in her twenties or thirties with Graves' hyperthyroidism. DNA sequence: TGTGCCAGCAGTTTCCTAGGACAGGGCCAAGAGACCCAGTACTTC. This is translated as CASSFLGQGQETQYF.